The clone carrying this T cell receptor beta chain appeared many times. As yet, its antigen is unknown. Per the germline V gene, CDR1 is SGHTA and CDR2 is FQGNSA. The CDR3 has 13 residues. V was clipped by 5 bases and J by 5 bases, with 10 bases between them. This sample was taken from a study of T cells in Graves' hyperthyroidism and ophthalmopathy. Study information: Specimen type is peripheral blood, collected at initial diagnosis prior to any treatment.

General observations from the study: In blood, most of the thyroid clonotypes expanded above 0.001 were also present.

Any patient presenting with uncontrolled infection, other autoimmune disease, pregnancy or lactation was left out. Orbital computed tomography, thyroid ultrasound, serum thyroxine and TRAb, and clinical symptoms together informed the diagnoses. The TCR beta CDR3 regions underwent amplification using RNA transcripts as the source. Carried out on the TCR CDR3, a first-round RT-PCR used the HTBI primer set. TCRdb re-called the multiplex PCR reads with MiXCR, one entry per CDR3 protein. The table has hundreds of thousands of distinct CDR3 sequences, about two fifths seen once; the top ten hold 7% to 10%.

The sequence derives from a man aged 18-30 years with Graves' hyperthyroidism. Sequencing used blood. The J gene is TRBJ1-5, the V gene TRBV7-2; a possible D gene is TRBD1 (5 bases). CDR3: CASSEDIHQPQHF. For the CDR3, the DNA is TGTGCCAGCAGCGAGGACATTCATCAGCCCCAGCATTTT.